This entry lists 11 T cell receptor beta chains sequenced from one sample in a study of EBV T-cell therapy then PD-1 blockade in nasopharyngeal carcinoma. Profiled with immunoSEQ multiplex PCR; TCRdb holds only in-frame clones, not every one. The repertoire holds roughly 15,000 clones, with under 90% as singletons. For these TCRs, the target antigens are not known. Treatment noted: AdE1-LMPpoly-expanded autologous EBV-specific T-cell therapy followed by anti-PD-1 nivolumab. The source was CD8+ T cells from blood, collected at roughly day 110 from a patient whose treatment included autologous EBV-specific T cells and nivolumab. The source of these receptors is a man aged 35-49 years with nasopharyngeal carcinoma.

V usage is TRBV5-1 and J usage is TRBJ2-7; D uncertain. This CDR3 contains 15 residues. CDR1 and CDR2 from the germline V gene are SGHRS and YFSETQ. The V gene lost 0 bases and the J gene lost 6 bases, with 16 bases spanning the gap. This chain's CDR3 is CASSLETFIISEQYF. The DNA for the CDR3 is TGCGCCAGCAGCTTGGAGACGTTCATTATATCCGAGCAGTACTTC.

The chain combines TRBV4-2 with TRBJ2-3; 9 nucleotides line up with TRBD2. Germline CDR1 reads LGHNA; CDR2 reads YNFKEQ. J was trimmed by 3 bases and V by 0 bases; bases with no gene match: 4. This CDR3 has 16 amino acids. CDR3 sequence reads: CASSQEVAGGTDTQYF. CDR3 nucleotides: TGTGCCAGCAGCCAAGAGGTCGCGGGGGGGACAGATACGCAGTATTTT.

In this sample, this clone turned up once. CDR3 protein: CASSRRGGAKNIQYF. CDR3 DNA: TGTGCCAGCAGTAGAAGGGGGGGGGCCAAAAACATTCAGTACTTC. The chain couples TRBV27 to TRBJ2-4; D is possibly TRBD2 (7 bases). Trimming shortened V by 5 bases and J by 1 base, and 12 bases separated the two germline ends. CDR1 MNHEY and CDR2 SMNVEV come from the germline V gene (reference sequence). This CDR3 is 15 amino acids long.

This chain links TRBV3-1 (or the pseudogene TRBV3-2) with TRBJ1-2; D is perhaps TRBD1 (6 bases). V lost 0 bases and J 4 bases, leaving 12 bases between the germline ends. Germline values: CDR1 LGHDT, CDR2 YNNKEL (reference sequence). The CDR3 covers 15 residues. CDR3 in DNA: TGTGCCAGCAGCCAAGAAGCGGGGACACTCTATGGCTACACCTTC. Translating it yields CASSQEAGTLYGYTF.

The chain couples TRBV5-6 to TRBJ2-7, with unresolved D. CDR1 and CDR2 from the germline V gene are SGHDT and YYEEEE. The V gene lost 1 base and the J gene lost 2 bases, with 13 bases spanning the gap. The CDR3 is 15 amino acids. The CDR3 bases are TGTGCCAGCAGCTTGTCGGGTCGGTTCCCCTACGAGCAGTACTTC. Translating it yields CASSLSGRFPYEQYF.

V is TRBV4-1 and J is TRBJ1-4; the D is unclear. Germline values: CDR1 MGHRA, CDR2 YSYEKL. CDR3 length: 15 amino acids. With 0 bases removed from V and 8 bases from J, the gap between germline ends came to 13 bases. Here the CDR3 reads CASSQETPTPEKLFF. Here the CDR3 DNA reads TGCGCCAGCAGCCAAGAAACCCCTACTCCCGAAAAACTGTTTTTT.

The genes are TRBV27 and TRBJ1-5, with 8 bases that match TRBD1. V shed 5 bases and J 2 bases; nucleotides not matched to a gene: 2. In germline, CDR1 is MNHEY, CDR2 SMNVEV (reference sequence). The CDR3 runs to 14 residues. The CDR3 bases are TGTGCCAGCAGTCAACAGGGGGGCAATCAGCCCCAGCATTTT. Translated, it gives CASSQQGGNQPQHF.

V usage is TRBV6-5 and J usage is TRBJ2-5; perhaps TRBD1 as D (5 bases). Per the germline V gene, CDR1 is MNHEY and CDR2 is SVGAGI. The CDR3 covers 13 residues. The V gene lost 0 bases and the J gene lost 8 bases, with 10 bases spanning the gap. The CDR3 DNA sequence: TGTGCCAGCAGTTACTCTCCAGGGAACACCCAGTACTTC. Its protein is CASSYSPGNTQYF.

The rearrangement uses TRBV6-2 or TRBV6-3 and TRBJ2-3, with no clear D. The CDR3 is made up of 16 amino acids. V dropped 2 bases and J dropped 2 bases, with 14 bases sitting between them. CDR1 is MNHEY and CDR2 is SVGEGT in the germline V gene. The CDR3 DNA reads TGTGCCAGCAGTTACGAACAGTCTACCTACACAGATACGCAGTATTTT. Amino acid sequence: CASSYEQSTYTDTQYF.

V usage is TRBV7-2 and J usage is TRBJ2-7; D is undetermined. CDR3 length equals 12 residues. Germline V gene data show CDR1 as SGHTA and CDR2 as FQGNSA. V was pared by 5 bases and J by 7 bases, with 12 bases between. The CDR3 nucleotides read TGTGCCAGCAGCGACACACTCAGGGAGCAGTACTTC. It translates to CASSDTLREQYF. Complete variable domain (other parts from reference TRBV7-2 and TRBJ2-7): GAGVSQSPSNKVTEKGKDVELRCDPISGHTALYWYRQSLGQGLEFLIYFQGNSAPDKSGLPSDRFSAERTGGSVSTLTIQRTQQEDSAVYLCASSDTLREQYFGPGTRLTVT.

The genes are TRBV12-3 or TRBV12-4 and TRBJ2-1; D remains unclear. The V gene lost 3 bases and the J gene lost 6 bases, with 3 bases spanning the gap. The CDR3 consists of 11 residues. CDR3 sequence reads: CASSFSNEQFF. The CDR3 bases are TGTGCCAGCAGTTTCAGCAATGAGCAGTTCTTC.